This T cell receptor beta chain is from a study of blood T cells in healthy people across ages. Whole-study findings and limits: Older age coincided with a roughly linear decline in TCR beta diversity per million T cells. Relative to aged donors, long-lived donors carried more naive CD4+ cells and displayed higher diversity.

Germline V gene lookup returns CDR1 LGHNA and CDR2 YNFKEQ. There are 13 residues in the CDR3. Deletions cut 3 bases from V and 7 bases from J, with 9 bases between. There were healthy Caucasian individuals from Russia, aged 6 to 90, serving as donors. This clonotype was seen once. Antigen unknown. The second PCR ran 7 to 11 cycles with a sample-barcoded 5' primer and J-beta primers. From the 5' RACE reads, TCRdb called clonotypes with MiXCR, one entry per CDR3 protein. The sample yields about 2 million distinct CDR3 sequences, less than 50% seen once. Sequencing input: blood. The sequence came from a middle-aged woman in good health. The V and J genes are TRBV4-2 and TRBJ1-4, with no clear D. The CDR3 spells CASSQVKGEKLFF. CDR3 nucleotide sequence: TGTGCCAGCAGCCAGGTTAAGGGTGAAAAACTGTTTTTT.